A single sample gave rise to the 27 T cell receptor beta chains below, sequenced in a study of OX40 agonist ivuxolimab in advanced cancers. TCRdb keeps only in-frame clones here, not all; method: immunoSEQ multiplex PCR. The sample shows approximately 61,000 clones, around 80% of them seen only once. The input for sequencing was CD4+ or CD8+ T cells sorted from blood, taken in a trial of the OX40 agonist ivuxolimab. The source of these receptors is an adult with an advanced solid tumor such as melanoma, head and neck, liver or kidney cancer.

J is TRBJ2-2 and V is TRBV11-2; no firm D call. V dropped 2 bases and J dropped 1 base, with 5 bases sitting between them. This CDR3 has 14 residues. Germline lookup yields CDR1 SGHAT and CDR2 FQNNGV. In DNA form, the CDR3 reads TGTGCCAGCAGCTTATGGGAGAACACCGGGGAGCTGTTTTTT. This sequence encodes CASSLWENTGELFF.

The CDR3 coding sequence is TGTGCCAGCAGCTCAGGGCAGGGGGGGATCACTGAAGCTTTCTTT. It translates to CASSSGQGGITEAFF. The chain is built from TRBV5-4 and TRBJ1-1; 7 positions match TRBD1. Germline values: CDR1 SGHNT, CDR2 YYREEE (reference sequence). CDR3 size: 15 residues. V gave up 3 bases and J gave up 4 bases; unmatched junction bases: 9.

The chain is built from TRBV7-2 and TRBJ1-2; D possibly corresponds to TRBD1 (6 bases). CDR1 is SGHTA, CDR2 FQGNSA, per germline. V was clipped by 1 base and J by 7 bases, with 19 bases between them. The CDR3 loop spans 16 amino acids. The CDR3 here is CASSLGSVLGAGGYTF. The CDR3 DNA is TGTGCCAGCAGCTTAGGGAGTGTGTTGGGGGCAGGTGGCTACACCTTC. Variable domain in full (rest from reference TRBV7-2 and TRBJ1-2): GAGVSQSPSNKVTEKGKDVELRCDPISGHTALYWYRQSLGQGLEFLIYFQGNSAPDKSGLPSDRFSAERTGGSVSTLTIQRTQQEDSAVYLCASSLGSVLGAGGYTFGSGTRLTVV.

This clone has only a few counts. V and J are TRBV5-5 and TRBJ2-5; 9 bases align to TRBD2. After removal of 4 bases from V and 5 bases from J, the junction contained 12 bases not matched to a gene. Germline V CDR1 and CDR2: SGHKS, YYEKEE (reference sequence). The CDR3 covers 16 residues. In DNA form, the CDR3 reads TGTGCCAGCAGCCCAGGAGCGGGGGGCGGCGAGGAGACCCAGTACTTC. Protein: CASSPGAGGGEETQYF.

The chain is built from TRBV30 and TRBJ2-7, with a tentative D call TRBD1 (6 bases). CDR1 and CDR2 from the germline V gene are GTSNPN and SVGIG (reference sequence). V lost 2 bases and J lost 2, with 10 bases in between. This CDR3 is built from 13 residues. CDR3 DNA sequence: TGTGCCTGGAGTCAAAACAGGGCCTACGAGCAGTACTTC. Protein product: CAWSQNRAYEQYF.

With regard to this clone: At one of its ends the junction is not consistent with the germline gene, which may arise from a read error. V usage is TRBV7-7 and J usage is TRBJ2-4; TRBD2 is a possible D gene (5 bases). The CDR3 runs to 12 residues. CDR1 and CDR2 (germline): SSHAT, FNYEAQ (reference sequence). As DNA, the CDR3 is TGTGCTAGCAGCTTAGAGGGAAACATTCAGTACTTC. Its translation is CASSLEGNIQYF.

This chain links TRBV6-4 with TRBJ1-1; D is ambiguous. This CDR3 has 13 residues. Germline-derived CDR1 and CDR2 are MRHNA and SNTAGT. Trimming stripped 0 bases from V and 8 bases from J, with 10 bases between. The CDR3 loop reads CASSDSGDGEAFF. CDR3 DNA sequence: TGTGCCAGCAGTGACTCCGGAGACGGGGAAGCTTTCTTT.

This chain uses TRBV10-2 with TRBJ2-5; tentatively, D is TRBD1 (5 bases). The germline V gene has CDR1 WSHSY and CDR2 SAAADI. CDR3 length: 15 residues. Between the trimmed V and J ends, which lost 4 bases and 5 bases, there was a span of 17 bases. CDR3 in amino acids: CASSVSGRSWETQYF. In DNA form, the CDR3 reads TGCGCCAGCAGTGTGTCAGGGCGCTCTTGGGAGACCCAGTACTTC.

The gene calls are TRBV4-2 and TRBJ1-5; perhaps TRBD1 as D (5 bases). The germline V gene encodes CDR1 LGHNA and CDR2 YNFKEQ. This CDR3 has 15 residues. Trimming took off 0 bases at V and 2 bases at J, with 8 bases between the two ends. The CDR3 is CASSQDGGGNQPQHF. DNA of the CDR3: TGTGCCAGCAGCCAAGACGGGGGTGGCAATCAGCCCCAGCATTTT.

The chain has TRBV18 and TRBJ2-3; maybe TRBD1 (5 bases). Germline V gene data show CDR1 as KGHSH and CDR2 as LQKENI. V was shortened by 8 bases and J by 0 bases, with 15 bases between the two germline ends. The CDR3 contains 15 residues. CDR3: CASTFRARSTDTQYF. DNA for the CDR3: TGTGCCAGCACATTCAGGGCTCGGAGCACAGATACGCAGTATTTT.

This chain connects TRBV5-1 to TRBJ2-5, with 7 bases identical to TRBD1. The CDR3 is 13 residues long. Per germline, CDR1 SGHRS and CDR2 YFSETQ. The V gene end was trimmed by 4 bases and the J gene end by 5 bases; junction bases not matched to a gene: 5. The CDR3 DNA reads as TGCGCCAGCAGCGCGTACAGGGGCGAGACCCAGTACTTC. Amino acid sequence: CASSAYRGETQYF.

This clone has just a few counts. The V gene is TRBV6-1, the J gene TRBJ1-1; unclear D gene. This CDR3 comprises 11 residues. V shed 6 bases and J shed 3 bases, with 5 bases lying between them. CDR1 and CDR2 from the germline V gene are MNHNS and SASEGT. In DNA form, the CDR3 reads TGTGCCAGCAGCGAGGACACTGAAGCTTTCTTT. The encoded protein is CASSEDTEAFF.

The chain joins TRBV29-1 to TRBJ1-2; D gene ambiguous. In germline, CDR1 is SQVTM, CDR2 ANQGSEA. Trimming took 3 bases from V and 4 from J, leaving 12 bases between them. This CDR3 contains 13 residues. CDR3 DNA: TGCAGCGTTGAGATGGTAGACGGCTATGGCTACACCTTC. It is translated as CSVEMVDGYGYTF. The complete variable domain, with remaining parts taken from reference TRBV29-1 and TRBJ1-2, reads SAVISQKPSRDICQRGTSLTIQCQVDSQVTMMFWYRQQPGQSLTLIATANQGSEATYESGFVIDKFPISRPNLTFSTLTVSNMSPEDSSIYLCSVEMVDGYGYTFGSGTRLTVV.

The CDR3 coding sequence is TGCGCCAGCAGCTCCCCGGGCAGCCATGGCTACACCTTC. Protein: CASSSPGSHGYTF. The genes are TRBV5-1 and TRBJ1-2; D is ambiguous. CDR1 and CDR2 from the germline V gene are SGHRS and YFSETQ. This CDR3 spans 13 amino acids. The ends were cut back, 3 bases at V and 6 bases at J, with 12 bases in the middle.

This clone was seen only a few times. This rearrangement joins TRBV6-6 to TRBJ1-6; perhaps TRBD1 as D (6 bases). The CDR3 has 16 residues. Trimming left V 5 bases short and J 6 bases short, with 17 bases between. Looked up from germline, CDR1 is MNHNY and CDR2 is SVGAGI (reference sequence). CDR3 in DNA: TGTGCCAGCAGTCCCCCGGACAGAGCTATTAATTCACCCCTCCACTTT. This translates into CASSPPDRAINSPLHF.

This chain connects TRBV14 to TRBJ2-1, with D possibly being TRBD1 or TRBD2 (5 bases each). V lost 0 bases, J lost 4 bases, and 10 bases lay in between. The V gene's germline CDR1 is SGHDN and CDR2 FVKESK. The CDR3 spans 15 residues. CDR3 protein: CASSQDRDAYNEQFF. The DNA of the CDR3 is TGTGCCAGCAGCCAAGATAGGGACGCATACAATGAGCAGTTCTTC.

The chain uses TRBV10-3 and TRBJ2-1; D perhaps matches TRBD2 (6 bases). V was clipped by 11 bases and J by 5 bases, with 19 bases between them. The germline V gene has CDR1 ENHRY and CDR2 SYGVKD. The CDR3 totals 14 residues. The CDR3 region is CASRVGLNNNEQFF. Here the CDR3 DNA reads TGTGCCTCTAGAGTGGGACTCAATAACAATGAGCAGTTCTTC.

V gene TRBV5-1 combines with J gene TRBJ1-4; D may be TRBD1 (5 bases). Germline CDR1 reads SGHRS; CDR2 reads YFSETQ. Trimming pared 0 bases from V and 4 bases from J, leaving 13 bases between. The CDR3 covers 16 residues. CDR3 nucleotides: TGCGCCAGCAGCTTGGCCGGTACAGGCGGTAATGAAAAACTGTTTTTT. Translating it yields CASSLAGTGGNEKLFF.

The chain has TRBV5-4 and TRBJ2-3; D gene unclear. The CDR3 runs 14 residues. Germline V CDR1 and CDR2: SGHNT, YYREEE (reference sequence). With 3 bases removed from V and 8 bases from J, the gap between germline ends came to 16 bases. The CDR3, as DNA: TGTGCCAGCAGCTCCCCACTCATAGCTCTTACGCAGTATTTT. Its translation is CASSSPLIALTQYF.

The V gene is TRBV7-2, the J gene TRBJ1-4; no clear D gene. This CDR3 is built from 14 residues. Germline-derived CDR1 and CDR2 are SGHTA and FQGNSA. V lost 7 bases to trimming and J lost 13 bases, with 22 bases between them. DNA for the CDR3: TGTGCCAGCACCTCGGGAGGGCACCAGGATAGACTGTTTTTT. It codes for CASTSGGHQDRLFF.

This chain links TRBV19 with TRBJ1-3; D ambiguous. Germline CDR1 reads LNHDA; CDR2 reads SQIVND (reference sequence). CDR3 length equals 12 residues. Trimming left V 7 bases short and J 4 bases short, with 8 bases between. In nucleotides, the CDR3 is TGTGCCAGTACCGCGTACGGAAACACCATATATTTT. Residues: CASTAYGNTIYF.

In DNA form, the CDR3 reads TGCGCCAGCAGTGATGGCGGGACCAAACAAGAGACCCAGTACTTC. Translated: CASSDGGTKQETQYF. This chain connects TRBV10-1 to TRBJ2-5; D is possibly TRBD2 (6 bases). The ends were cut back, 3 bases at V and 2 bases at J, with 13 bases in the middle. CDR3 size: 15 residues. Germline CDR1 is WNHNN and CDR2 is SYGVQD (reference sequence).

The V call is TRBV6-1, the J call TRBJ2-3; possible D gene TRBD2, 5 bases. CDR1 and CDR2 from the germline V gene are MNHNS and SASEGT. The length of the CDR3 is 16 residues. V lost 0 bases, J lost 1 base, and 11 bases lay in between. The CDR3 reads CASSEAGGSRTDTQYF. Here the CDR3 DNA reads TGTGCCAGCAGTGAAGCGGGCGGGTCCCGCACAGATACGCAGTATTTT.

V gene TRBV2 combines with J gene TRBJ1-3, with D possibly being TRBD1 (6 bases). The germline V and J ends were trimmed by 6 bases and 0 bases, with 15 bases remaining between them. The CDR3 contains 16 residues. Germline CDR1 is SNHLY and CDR2 is FYNNEI. The CDR3 DNA reads TGTGCCAGCAGACGGACAGACCAAAGCTCTGGAAACACCATATATTTT. This codes for CASRRTDQSSGNTIYF.

This chain connects TRBV6-6 to TRBJ1-5; D is unresolved. The CDR3 contains 16 residues. Looked up from germline, CDR1 is MNHNY and CDR2 is SVGAGI (reference sequence). V lost 4 bases, J lost 5 bases, and 18 bases lay in between. This chain's CDR3 is CASSSRWETDHQPQHF. As DNA, the CDR3 is TGTGCCAGCAGTTCGCGGTGGGAAACCGACCATCAGCCCCAGCATTTT.

The chain links TRBV30 to TRBJ1-5, with TRBD1 identical over 7 bases. V dropped 3 bases and J dropped 0; count of bases not matched to a gene: 2. This CDR3 is 14 amino acids long. Germline V gene data show CDR1 as GTSNPN and CDR2 as SVGIG (reference sequence). The CDR3 bases are TGTGCCTGGAGGACAGGGAATAGCAATCAGCCCCAGCATTTT. Its translation is CAWRTGNSNQPQHF. The variable domain in full, with the rest retrieved from reference TRBV30 and TRBJ1-5, is SQTIHQWPATLVQPVGSPLSLECTVEGTSNPNLYWYRQAAGRGLQLLFYSVGIGQISSEVPQNLSASRPQDRQFILSSKKLLLSDSGFYLCAWRTGNSNQPQHFGDGTRLSIL.

This rearrangement joins TRBV4-1 to TRBJ1-1; 8 nucleotides line up with TRBD1. V shed 1 base and J 2 bases; nucleotides not matched to a gene: 3. The CDR3 has 15 residues. Germline CDR1 and CDR2: MGHRA and YSYEKL. CDR3 DNA sequence: TGCGCCAGCAGCCAAGGGCAGGGGGCTAACACTGAAGCTTTCTTT. Translation: CASSQGQGANTEAFF.